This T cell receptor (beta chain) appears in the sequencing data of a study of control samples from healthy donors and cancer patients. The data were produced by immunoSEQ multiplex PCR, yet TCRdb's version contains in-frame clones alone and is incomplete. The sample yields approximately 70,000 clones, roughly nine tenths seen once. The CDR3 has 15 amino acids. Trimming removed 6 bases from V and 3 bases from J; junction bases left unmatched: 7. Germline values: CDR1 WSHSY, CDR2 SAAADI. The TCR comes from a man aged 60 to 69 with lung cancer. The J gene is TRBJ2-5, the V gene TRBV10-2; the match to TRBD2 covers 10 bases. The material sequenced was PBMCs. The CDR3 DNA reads TGCGCCAGCAGCCAAAGCGGGGGGGAGAAAGAGACCCAGTACTTC. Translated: CASSQSGGEKETQYF.